This T cell receptor beta chain was identified in a study of T-cell reconstitution after alpha-beta-depleted transplantation in children. A few counts support this clonotype. In germline, CDR1 is SGHVS, CDR2 FNYEAQ. J lost 6 bases, V lost 1 base, and 5 bases had no gene match. The CDR3 loop spans 15 amino acids. Unique molecular identifiers were used in preparing the TCRbeta library. TCRdb re-derived calls from the PCR reads in MiXCR, one entry per CDR3 protein. The repertoire includes 500,000 to 600,000 distinct CDR3 sequences, about 33% of them detected once, and around 2.5% sits in the top ten. Here the sequenced sample was PBMCs from the stem cell graft donor, taken from the stem cell graft. This receptor was taken from a human donor who donated a stem cell graft to a child with aplastic anemia. The rearrangement joins TRBV7-6 to TRBJ1-5; 8 bases are shared with TRBD1. In DNA form, the CDR3 reads TGTGCCAGCAGCTTAGGGGCAGGGGGCAGTCAGCCCCAGCATTTT. It codes for CASSLGAGGSQPQHF.